This entry concerns a single TCR beta chain. The record originates from a study of blood T cell repertoires in COVID-19. Study background: Whether acute or convalescent, the COVID-19 samples came from the United States, Italy and Spain. PBMCs, B-cell-depleted T cells, or T cells provided the cDNA or gDNA that made up the material.

The germline V gene has CDR1 KGHDR and CDR2 SFDVKD. This CDR3 is 14 amino acids long. V lost 1 base and J 2 bases, leaving 7 bases between the germline ends. Sequenced by immunoSEQ multiplex PCR; TCRdb stores in-frame clones only, minus some. The sample lists some 150,000 clones, roughly 84% occurring once. This sequence originates from a man aged 55 to 70 with COVID-19, enrolled during active disease. Sequencing was performed on peripheral blood. V usage is TRBV24-1 and J usage is TRBJ2-5, with D perhaps TRBD1 (5 bases). CDR3 amino acids: CATSDFPGQETQYF. The CDR3 DNA reads as TGTGCCACCAGTGATTTCCCAGGGCAAGAGACCCAGTACTTC.